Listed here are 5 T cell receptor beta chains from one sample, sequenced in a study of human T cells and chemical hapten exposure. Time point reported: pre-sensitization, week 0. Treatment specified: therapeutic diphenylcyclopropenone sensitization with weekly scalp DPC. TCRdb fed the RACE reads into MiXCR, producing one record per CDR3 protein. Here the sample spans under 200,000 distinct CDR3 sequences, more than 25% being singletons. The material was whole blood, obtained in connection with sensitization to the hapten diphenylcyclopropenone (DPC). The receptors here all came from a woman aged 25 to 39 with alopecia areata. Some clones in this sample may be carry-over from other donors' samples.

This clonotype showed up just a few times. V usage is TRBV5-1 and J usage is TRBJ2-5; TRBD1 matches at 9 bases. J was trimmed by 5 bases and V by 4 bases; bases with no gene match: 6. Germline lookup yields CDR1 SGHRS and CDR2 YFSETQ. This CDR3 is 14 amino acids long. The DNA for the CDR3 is TGCGCCAGCAGCCCAGGACAGGGGTTGGAGACCCAGTACTTC. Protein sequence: CASSPGQGLETQYF.

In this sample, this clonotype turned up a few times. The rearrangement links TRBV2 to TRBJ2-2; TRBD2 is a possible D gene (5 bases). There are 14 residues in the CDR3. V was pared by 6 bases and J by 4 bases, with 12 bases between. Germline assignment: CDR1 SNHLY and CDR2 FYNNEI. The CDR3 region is CASRDSGFTGELFF. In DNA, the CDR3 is TGTGCCAGCAGGGACTCGGGTTTCACCGGGGAGCTGTTTTTT.

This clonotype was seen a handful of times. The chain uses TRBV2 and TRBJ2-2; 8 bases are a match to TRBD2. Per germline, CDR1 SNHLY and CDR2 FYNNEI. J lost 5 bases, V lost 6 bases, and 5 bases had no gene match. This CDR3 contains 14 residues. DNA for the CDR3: TGTGCCAGCAGGGAACTAGCGGAAACCGGGGAGCTGTTTTTT. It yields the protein CASRELAETGELFF.

The CDR3 sequence: CASSYPHGGVRGRPEAFF. The CDR3 coding sequence is TGTGCCAGCAGTTATCCCCATGGTGGTGTCAGGGGGAGACCTGAAGCTTTCTTT. The chain is built from TRBV6-2 or TRBV6-3 and TRBJ1-1, with TRBD1 matching over 7 bases. The germline CDR1 and CDR2 sequences are MNHEY and SVGEGT. This CDR3 is 18 amino acids long. The V gene end was trimmed by 3 bases and the J gene end by 6 bases; junction bases not matched to a gene: 19.

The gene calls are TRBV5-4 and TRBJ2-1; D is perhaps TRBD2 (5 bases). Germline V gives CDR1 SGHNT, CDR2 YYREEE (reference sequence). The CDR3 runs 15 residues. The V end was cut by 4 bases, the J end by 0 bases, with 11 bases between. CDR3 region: CASSRAGPSYNEQFF. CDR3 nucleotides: TGTGCCAGCAGCAGGGCGGGCCCCTCCTACAATGAGCAGTTCTTC. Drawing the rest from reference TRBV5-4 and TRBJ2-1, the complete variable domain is ETGVTQSPTHLIKTRGQQVTLRCSSQSGHNTVSWYQQALGQGPQFIFQYYREEENGRGNFPPRFSGLQFPNYSSELNVNALELDDSALYLCASSRAGPSYNEQFFGPGTRLTVL.